This T cell receptor beta chain is drawn from a study of blood T cell repertoires in COVID-19. Study-level background: Sites across the United States, Italy and Spain contributed samples from acute and convalescent COVID-19. PBMCs, B-cell-depleted T cells, or T cells were the source of the cDNA or gDNA that made up the material.

Using immunoSEQ multiplex PCR, the repertoire was profiled, and TCRdb retains in-frame clones only, with some absent. The table lists around 320,000 clones, under 90% of them singletons. CDR1 is SGHAT, CDR2 FQDESV, per germline (reference sequence). V lost 5 bases to trimming and J lost 2 bases; unmatched junction nucleotides: 12. The CDR3 covers 16 residues. The clonotype originates from a woman in her thirties with COVID-19, enrolled during active disease. The J gene is TRBJ2-7, the V gene TRBV11-1, with 7 nucleotides matching TRBD1. Sequencing input: peripheral blood. The CDR3 region has the DNA TGTGCCAGCAGCCCCCGCCGGGACAGCTACACCTACGAGCAGTACTTC. Protein product: CASSPRRDSYTYEQYF.